This TCR beta chain was observed in a study of T cell changes during pregnancy in multiple sclerosis. Germline V gene sequence: CDR1 KGHSH, CDR2 LQKENI. The CDR3 consists of 17 residues. Trimming took 6 bases from V and 0 from J; bases not matched to a gene: 7. The assay was immunoSEQ multiplex PCR, and TCRdb's table has in-frame clones only and misses some. Of some 100,000 clones in the sample, about 94% are singletons; the top ten hold approximately 1%. This chain links TRBV18 with TRBJ2-6, with 8 positions matching TRBD1. The TCR sequence derives from a female donor with multiple sclerosis, enrolled in a pregnancy study. Sequences were derived from peripheral blood, sampled before pregnancy. The CDR3 DNA is TGTGCCAGCTCTCGGACAGGGTTATCCTCTGGGGCCAACGTCCTGACTTTC. This gives the protein CASSRTGLSSGANVLTF.